This TCR beta chain appears in the sequencing data of a study of neurological immune-mediated disorders. Study-wide results and caveats: It was HTLV-1-associated myelopathy that showed the most TCR clonal expansion, while multiple sclerosis showed the least, falling below healthy controls.

It was by 5'RACE with 10-nucleotide random UMIs that the cDNA was made. TCRdb called the 5' RACE reads again in MiXCR, with one record for every CDR3 protein. The sample includes roughly 56,000 distinct CDR3 sequences, about an eighth of them seen just once. Germline-derived CDR1 and CDR2 are SGHTA and FQGNSA. This CDR3 spans 16 amino acids. On this clonotype itself: Its antigen is unknown. One end of the junction is discordant with germline, which a read error may explain.

The receptor's source is a man aged 55 to 70 in good health. This chain joins TRBV7-2 and TRBJ1-2; possible D gene TRBD1, 6 bases. The sequenced material came from PBMCs. The CDR3 region has the DNA TGTGCCAGCAGCTTAGCCCAAACCGGGACACATTATGGCTACACCTTT. Encoded protein: CASSLAQTGTHYGYTF.